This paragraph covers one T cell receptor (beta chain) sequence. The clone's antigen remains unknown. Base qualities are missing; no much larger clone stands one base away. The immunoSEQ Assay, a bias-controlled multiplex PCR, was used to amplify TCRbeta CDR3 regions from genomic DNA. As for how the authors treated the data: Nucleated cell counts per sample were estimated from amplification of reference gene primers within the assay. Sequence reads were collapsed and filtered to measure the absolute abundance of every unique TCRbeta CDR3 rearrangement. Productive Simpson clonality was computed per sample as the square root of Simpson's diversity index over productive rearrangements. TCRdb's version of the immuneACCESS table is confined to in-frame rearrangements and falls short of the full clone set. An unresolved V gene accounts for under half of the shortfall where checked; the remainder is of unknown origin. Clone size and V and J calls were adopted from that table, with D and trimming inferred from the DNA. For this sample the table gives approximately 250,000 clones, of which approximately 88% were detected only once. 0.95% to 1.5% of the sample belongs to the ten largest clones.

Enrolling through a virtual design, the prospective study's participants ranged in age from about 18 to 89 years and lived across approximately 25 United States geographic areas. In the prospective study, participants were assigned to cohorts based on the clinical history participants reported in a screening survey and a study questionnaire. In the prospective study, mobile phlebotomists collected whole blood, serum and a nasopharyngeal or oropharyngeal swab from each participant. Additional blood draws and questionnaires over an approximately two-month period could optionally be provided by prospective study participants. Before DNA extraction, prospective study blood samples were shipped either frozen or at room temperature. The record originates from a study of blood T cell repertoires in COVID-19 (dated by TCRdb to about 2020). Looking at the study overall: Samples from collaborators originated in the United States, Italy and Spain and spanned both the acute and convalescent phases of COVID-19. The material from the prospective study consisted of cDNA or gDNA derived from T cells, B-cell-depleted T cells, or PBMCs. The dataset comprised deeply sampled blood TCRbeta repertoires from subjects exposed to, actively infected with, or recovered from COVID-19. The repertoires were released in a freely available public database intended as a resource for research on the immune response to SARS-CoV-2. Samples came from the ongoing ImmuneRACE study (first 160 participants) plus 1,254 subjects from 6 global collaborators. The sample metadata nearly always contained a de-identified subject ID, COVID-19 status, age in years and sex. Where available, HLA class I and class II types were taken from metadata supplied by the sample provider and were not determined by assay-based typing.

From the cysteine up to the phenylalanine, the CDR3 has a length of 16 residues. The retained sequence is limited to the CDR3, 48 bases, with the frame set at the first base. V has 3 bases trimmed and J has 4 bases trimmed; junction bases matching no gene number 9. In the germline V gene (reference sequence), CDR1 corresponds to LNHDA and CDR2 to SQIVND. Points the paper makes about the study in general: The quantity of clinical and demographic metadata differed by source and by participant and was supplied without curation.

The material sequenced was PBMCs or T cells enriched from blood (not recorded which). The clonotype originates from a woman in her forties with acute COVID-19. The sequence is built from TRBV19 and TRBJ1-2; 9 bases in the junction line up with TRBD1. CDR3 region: CASSIPSDRGAYGYTF. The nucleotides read TGTGCCAGTAGTATTCCTTCGGACAGGGGTGCCTATGGCTACACCTTC.